This note documents a single T cell receptor (beta chain) sequence. Libraries were prepared by immunoSEQ multiplex PCR; TCRdb keeps only in-frame clonotypes and omits some of them. Found here are 2 million to 2.5 million clones, approximately 95% of them singletons; the top ten hold 1% to 1.3%. The sample comes from a study of shared clonotypes between healthy human individuals. The naive CD8 subset, CD45RO-negative cells positively selected for CCR7, excluded terminally differentiated effector memory CD45RA+ cells. The CDR3 consists of 15 residues. Germline V gene data show CDR1 as MGHRA and CDR2 as YSYEKL. The trim removed 1 base at V and 8 bases at J, leaving 7 bases unmatched.

Sequencing was performed on naive CD8+ T cells sorted from blood. This clonotype was obtained from a man aged 18 to 29 in good health. The gene calls are TRBV4-1 and TRBJ2-1, with 8 bases aligning to TRBD2. CDR3 bases: TGCGCCAGCAGCCAAGCGAGCGGGAGTGGGTATGAGCAGTTCTTC. Translated: CASSQASGSGYEQFF.